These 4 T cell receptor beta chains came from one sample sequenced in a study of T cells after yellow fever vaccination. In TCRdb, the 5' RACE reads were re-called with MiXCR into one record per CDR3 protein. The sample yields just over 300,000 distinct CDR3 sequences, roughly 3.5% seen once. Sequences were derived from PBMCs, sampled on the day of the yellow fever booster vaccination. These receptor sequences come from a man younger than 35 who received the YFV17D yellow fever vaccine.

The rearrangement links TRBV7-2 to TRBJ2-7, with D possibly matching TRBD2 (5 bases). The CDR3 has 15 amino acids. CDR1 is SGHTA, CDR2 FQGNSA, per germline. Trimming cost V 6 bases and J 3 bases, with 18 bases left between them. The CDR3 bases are TGTGCCAGCAGTCCAAGGGAGCCACCGATCTACGAGCAGTACTTC. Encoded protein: CASSPREPPIYEQYF.

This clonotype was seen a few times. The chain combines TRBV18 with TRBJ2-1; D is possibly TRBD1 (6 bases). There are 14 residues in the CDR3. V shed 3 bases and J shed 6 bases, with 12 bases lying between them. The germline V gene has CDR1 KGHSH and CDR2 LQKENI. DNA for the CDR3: TGTGCCAGCTCACCGGGGGCCGCGGTCAATGAGCAGTTCTTC. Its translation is CASSPGAAVNEQFF.

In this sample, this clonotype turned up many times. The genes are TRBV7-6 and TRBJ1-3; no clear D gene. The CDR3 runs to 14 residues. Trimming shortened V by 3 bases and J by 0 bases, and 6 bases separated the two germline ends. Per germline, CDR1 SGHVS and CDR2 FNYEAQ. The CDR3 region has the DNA TGTGCCAGCAGCTTGGAGGACTCTGGAAACACCATATATTTT. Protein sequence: CASSLEDSGNTIYF. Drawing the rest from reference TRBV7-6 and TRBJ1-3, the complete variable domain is GAGVSQSPRYKVTKRGQDVALRCDPISGHVSLYWYRQALGQGPEFLTYFNYEAQQDKSGLPNDRFSAERPEGSISTLTIQRTEQRDSAMYRCASSLEDSGNTIYFGEGSWLTVV.

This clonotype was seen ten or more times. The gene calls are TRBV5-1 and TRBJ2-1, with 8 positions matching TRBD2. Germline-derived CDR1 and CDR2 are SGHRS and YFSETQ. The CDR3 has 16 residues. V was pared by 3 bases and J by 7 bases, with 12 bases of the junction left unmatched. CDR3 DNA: TGCGCCAGCAGCTGGGAAGCGGGAGCCAGAAGAAATGAGCAGTTCTTC. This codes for CASSWEAGARRNEQFF.